Ten or more counts support the clone carrying this TCR beta chain. Its antigen is as yet unknown. The sample is drawn from a study of prognosis after radiotherapy for stage I lung cancer. There were about 6 milliliters of peripheral blood drawn at each of two time points. The CDR3 covers 20 residues. CDR1 SGHTA and CDR2 FQGTGA come from the germline V gene. Losses at the gene ends were 2 bases for V and 2 bases for J; bases not matched to a gene: 15. Study conclusions and caveats: Reports indicated that TRBV and TRBJ gene usage differed between patients with and without metastases, including differences in about nine V and a couple of J genes after SBRT. The number of unique TCR clones went down after stereotactic body radiation therapy, with a median of roughly 10,000 versus 7,000.

Genomic DNA served as the source from which two-round multiplex PCR generated TCR beta CDR3 amplicons. Primers specific to each TRBV and TRBJ gene drove first-round PCR. TCRdb called the multiplex PCR reads again in MiXCR, with one record for every CDR3 protein. Among about 36,000 distinct CDR3 sequences listed, roughly a third were seen once. The sequencing here drew on PBMCs, taken before or after stereotactic body radiation therapy (not recorded which). J is TRBJ2-2 and V is TRBV7-3; 9 bases align to TRBD2. The receptor was derived from a donor aged 50 or older with non-small cell lung cancer. As DNA, the CDR3 is TGTGCCAGCAGCTTAGAATCCGTGTCGAGCGGGGGGAGAAACACCGGGGAGCTGTTTTTT. Translated, it gives CASSLESVSSGGRNTGELFF.